These 15 T cell receptor beta chains were all obtained from the same sample, sequenced in a study of early T cells in non-severe SARS-CoV-2 infection. TCRdb itself ran the 5' RACE reads through MiXCR, one entry per CDR3 protein. The sample has some 36,000 distinct CDR3 sequences; 5% to 6.5% are singletons. Sequenced sample: whole blood. The source is an adult who was a healthcare worker with PCR-confirmed SARS-CoV-2 infection or an uninfected control (not recorded which).

The rearrangement joins TRBV11-2 to TRBJ2-5; TRBD2 matches at 15 bases. Germline CDR1 is SGHAT and CDR2 is FQNNGV. V gave up 6 bases and J gave up 4 bases; unmatched junction bases: 12. This CDR3 has 18 residues. The CDR3 nucleotides are TGTGCCAGCAGTCTCGGACTAGCGGGAGGGCCCGCGGGAGAGACCCAGTACTTC. Translated, it gives CASSLGLAGGPAGETQYF.

V is TRBV28 and J is TRBJ2-6, with a possible D match to TRBD1 (6 bases). The V gene's germline CDR1 is MDHEN and CDR2 SYDVKM. V was clipped by 8 bases and J by 0 bases, with 8 bases between them. The CDR3 is 14 amino acids. In nucleotides, the CDR3 is TGTGCCAGCGACAGGAGCTCTGGGGCCAACGTCCTGACTTTC. As protein: CASDRSSGANVLTF.

The table lists this clonotype with a few counts. V and J are TRBV20-1 and TRBJ2-3; 10 bases map to TRBD2. V lost 1 base, J lost 3 bases, and 7 bases stayed unmatched. Germline V gives CDR1 DFQATT, CDR2 SNEGSKA (reference sequence). The CDR3 covers 16 residues. CDR3 sequence: CSARGGTSGTTDTQYF. The CDR3 DNA sequence: TGCAGTGCTAGAGGGGGTACTAGCGGGACAACAGATACGCAGTATTTT.

This clonotype has only a few counts. This rearrangement joins TRBV28 to TRBJ2-5; 10 bases are a match to TRBD2. Trimming cost V 4 bases and J 4 bases; bases outside gene matches: 3. Germline V gene lookup returns CDR1 MDHEN and CDR2 SYDVKM. This CDR3 has 14 residues. The CDR3, as DNA: TGTGCCAGCAGTTCCCGACTAGCGGGAGAGACCCAGTACTTC. Translated: CASSSRLAGETQYF.

This clonotype was observed at least ten times. V gene TRBV27 combines with J gene TRBJ2-7; D may be TRBD1 or TRBD2 (6 bases each). CDR3 length: 12 residues. V dropped 8 bases and J dropped 7 bases, with 15 bases sitting between them. Germline CDR1 is MNHEY and CDR2 is SMNVEV (reference sequence). The CDR3: CASRDTGGEQYF. DNA of the CDR3: TGTGCCAGCCGGGACACCGGGGGTGAGCAGTACTTC.

This clonotype was counted ten times or more. This chain connects TRBV7-6 to TRBJ2-7; D is ambiguous. Germline V lookup: CDR1 SGHVS, CDR2 FNYEAQ. There are 13 residues in the CDR3. Trimming took 1 base from V and 2 from J, leaving 6 bases between them. The CDR3 DNA reads TGTGCCAGCAGCTTAGGGGCGACCTACGAGCAGTACTTC. It encodes CASSLGATYEQYF.

This clonotype was counted a few times. The J gene is TRBJ2-7, the V gene TRBV9; D gene ambiguous. This CDR3 has 11 residues. Germline V CDR1 and CDR2: SGDLS, YYNGEE. V was pared by 0 bases and J by 5 bases, with 3 bases between. The CDR3 coding sequence is TGTGCCAGCAGCGTAGGGGACGAGCAGTACTTC. It codes for CASSVGDEQYF. Drawing the rest from reference TRBV9 and TRBJ2-7, the complete variable domain is DSGVTQTPKHLITATGQRVTLRCSPRSGDLSVYWYQQSLDQGLQFLIQYYNGEERAKGNILERFSAQQFPDLHSELNLSSLELGDSALYFCASSVGDEQYFGPGTRLTVT.

This clonotype was observed many times. The J gene is TRBJ2-5, the V gene TRBV5-1; D not resolved. The CDR3 has 11 amino acids. V shed 5 bases and J shed 5 bases, with 7 bases lying between them. Germline lookup yields CDR1 SGHRS and CDR2 YFSETQ. CDR3 DNA: TGCGCCAGCAGAGTAGGTGAGACCCAGTACTTC. Its protein is CASRVGETQYF.

This clonotype was observed many times. This chain uses TRBV7-9 with TRBJ2-7, with unresolved D. The CDR3 covers 14 residues. The V gene's germline CDR1 is SEHNR and CDR2 FQNEAQ (reference sequence). Trimming stripped 6 bases from V and 0 bases from J, with 12 bases between. The CDR3, as DNA: TGTGCCAGCAGTCCCCGACCGAGCTCCTACGAGCAGTACTTC. It codes for CASSPRPSSYEQYF. Combining the CDR3 with reference TRBV7-9 and TRBJ2-7 gives the whole variable domain DTGVSQNPRHKITKRGQNVTFRCDPISEHNRLYWYRQTLGQGPEFLTYFQNEAQLEKSRLLSDRFSAERPKGSFSTLEIQRTEQGDSAMYLCASSPRPSSYEQYFGPGTRLTVT.

This clonotype was detected a few times. CDR3 nucleotide sequence: TGTGCCAGCAGCCAAGATCACAGGGGAGCCTATGGCTACACCTTC. Translation: CASSQDHRGAYGYTF. The V gene is TRBV14, the J gene TRBJ1-2, with 7 bases aligning to TRBD1. V lost 0 bases and J lost 4; bases outside the gene matches: 5. The germline gives CDR1 SGHDN, CDR2 FVKESK. CDR3 length: 15 amino acids.

There are many counts of this clonotype. V is TRBV19 and J is TRBJ2-5; D call uncertain. Trimming stripped 3 bases from V and 4 bases from J, with 12 bases between. Germline CDR1 and CDR2: LNHDA and SQIVND (reference sequence). The CDR3 has 14 residues. The CDR3 spells CASSIGPAAETQYF. The DNA of the CDR3 is TGTGCCAGTAGTATCGGCCCCGCGGCAGAGACCCAGTACTTC.

There are many counts of this clonotype. The V gene is TRBV25-1, the J gene TRBJ2-1; D not certain. The CDR3 runs to 13 residues. Germline CDR1 MGHDK, CDR2 SYGVNS. V was shortened by 2 bases and J by 6 bases, with 8 bases between the two germline ends. CDR3: CASSEPARNEQFF. The DNA for the CDR3 is TGTGCCAGCAGTGAACCGGCCCGCAATGAGCAGTTCTTC.

This clonotype was seen many times. The rearrangement joins TRBV5-1 to TRBJ2-2; D call uncertain. This CDR3 has 14 residues. Trimming removed 1 base from V and 4 bases from J, with 8 bases in between. Looked up from germline, CDR1 is SGHRS and CDR2 is YFSETQ. Here the CDR3 reads CASSLLETTGELFF. The CDR3 nucleotides are TGCGCCAGCAGCTTGTTAGAAACCACCGGGGAGCTGTTTTTT.

This clonotype was counted ten times or more. This chain links TRBV28 with TRBJ2-4; D not resolved. V was cut by 1 base and J by 0 bases, with 10 bases left in between. Looked up from germline, CDR1 is MDHEN and CDR2 is SYDVKM. The CDR3 has 16 amino acids. The CDR3 DNA follows: TGTGCCAGCAGTTTATACAATCCACTAGCCAAAAACATTCAGTACTTC. It codes for CASSLYNPLAKNIQYF.

The table lists this clonotype with many counts. The chain combines TRBV13 with TRBJ2-7; TRBD2 matches at 10 bases. This CDR3 is 17 amino acids long. The ends lost 5 bases at V and 4 bases at J; junction bases unmatched: 14. Looked up from germline, CDR1 is PRHDT and CDR2 is FYEKMQ (reference sequence). This chain's CDR3 is CASSPGGFGTSEYEQYF. CDR3 DNA sequence: TGTGCCAGCAGCCCTGGTGGATTCGGGACTAGCGAGTACGAGCAGTACTTC.